This T cell receptor beta chain was captured by sequencing in a study of cytomegalovirus exposure and HLA in healthy donors. It was with 60 Vbeta and 13 Jbeta primers that the PCR ran. This table comes from immunoSEQ multiplex PCR, and its TCRdb copy is limited to in-frame clones, with some not included. The table shows 130,000 or so clones, with about 81% occurring only once. Per germline, CDR1 MDHEN and CDR2 SYDVKM. Trimming cost V 3 bases and J 5 bases, with 13 bases left between them. The CDR3 sequence is 15 residues long. The receptor was isolated from a woman aged 35 to 49 in good health and CMV-seropositive. Sample: PBMCs. This sequence joins TRBV28 and TRBJ2-2; D perhaps matches TRBD1 (6 bases). DNA of the CDR3: TGTGCCAGCAGTTTGGACAGTTACGAGACCGGGGAGCTGTTTTTT. This codes for CASSLDSYETGELFF.